This T cell receptor beta chain was documented in a study of blood T cell repertoires in COVID-19. At the level of the study: Spain, Italy and the United States supplied samples that represented acute and convalescent COVID-19.

Clones were read by immunoSEQ multiplex PCR, and TCRdb kept only the in-frame ones, dropping some. The sample carries 200,000 to 250,000 clones, approximately 81% recorded once. Losses at the gene ends were 4 bases for V and 0 bases for J; bases not matched to a gene: 16. CDR3 length: 19 residues. The germline V gene encodes CDR1 SGHRS and CDR2 YFSETQ. The TCR comes from a man between 50 and 59 years old who had recovered from COVID-19. Sequenced sample: peripheral blood. V is TRBV5-1 and J is TRBJ2-4; 7 bases line up with TRBD2. CDR3: CASSAGGFSGNLAKNIQYF. For the CDR3, the DNA is TGCGCCAGCAGCGCCGGGGGGTTTTCAGGTAATCTAGCCAAAAACATTCAGTACTTC.